This T cell receptor (beta chain) was sequenced in a study of blood T cells in healthy people across ages. General study findings and limits: Older age went with lower TCR beta diversity per million T cells, in a roughly linear way.

A sample-barcoded 5' primer and a J-beta primer mix were used in a second PCR of roughly 7 to 12 cycles. One entry per CDR3 protein, called by TCRdb with MiXCR from the 5' RACE reads. The sample has approximately 900,000 distinct CDR3 sequences; almost 30% are singletons. Germline loops: CDR1 MDHEN, CDR2 SYDVKM. This CDR3 contains 15 residues. This clonotype was counted only a few times. Its antigen is unknown. Its ends do not fully match the called genes, so a read error is possible. Every donor provided roughly 10 milliliters of peripheral blood. The data also belong to a second study, concerning T cells of mothers and their children. That publication notes: For cDNA synthesis, the complete extracted RNA was used (roughly 1.5 ug per 15 ul). Mother-child pairs who were related displayed a slightly higher overlap than unrelated pairs, a difference that was non-significant.

Sequencing used blood. The V and J genes are TRBV28 and TRBJ2-7, with a weak D call TRBD1 (6 bases). This TCR derives from a woman between 35 and 50 years old in good health. In DNA form, the CDR3 reads TGTGCCGGCAGTCCCGTCCAGGGGAATCGTTACGAGCAGTACTTC. Its protein is CAGSPVQGNRYEQYF.